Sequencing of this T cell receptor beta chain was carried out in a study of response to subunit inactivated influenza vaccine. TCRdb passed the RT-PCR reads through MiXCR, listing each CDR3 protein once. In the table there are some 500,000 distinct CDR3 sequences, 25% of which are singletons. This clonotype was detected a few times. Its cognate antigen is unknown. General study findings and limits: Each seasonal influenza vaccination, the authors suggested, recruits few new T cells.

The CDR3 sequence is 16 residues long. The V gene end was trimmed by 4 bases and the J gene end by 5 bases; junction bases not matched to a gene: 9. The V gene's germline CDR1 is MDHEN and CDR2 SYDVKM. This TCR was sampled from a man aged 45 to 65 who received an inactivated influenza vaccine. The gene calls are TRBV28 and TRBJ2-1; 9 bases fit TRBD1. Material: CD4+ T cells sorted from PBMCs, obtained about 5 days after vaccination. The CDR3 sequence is CASSYSPGQGHNEQFF. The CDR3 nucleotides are TGTGCCAGCAGTTACTCGCCGGGACAGGGTCACAATGAGCAGTTCTTC.